This TCR beta chain comes out of a study of blood T cells in healthy people across ages. Study-wide findings and caveats: A roughly linear age-dependent decrease characterized TCR beta diversity per million T cells.

The V gene's germline CDR1 is MDHEN and CDR2 SYDVKM. CDR3 size: 20 residues. V lost 5 bases and J lost 1, with 30 bases in between. To note about this clonotype: The antigen is undetermined.

Sample-barcoded 5' priming and a J-beta primer mix drove a second PCR of roughly 6 to 12 cycles. Template switching added a 12-random-nucleotide identifier to every cDNA molecule. A single record per CDR3 protein comes from TCRdb applying MiXCR to the 5' RACE reads. The sample lists approximately 1.5 million distinct CDR3 sequences, approximately 42% occurring once. The sample providers were healthy Caucasian people from Russia, aged roughly 6 to 90. Input material: blood. This TCR was sampled from a woman aged 18-29 years in good health. The chain couples TRBV28 to TRBJ2-7, with D possibly matching TRBD1 (5 bases). This CDR3 is CASSPQGGRGVDQESYEQYF. The CDR3 DNA reads as TGTGCCAGCAGTCCCCAGGGTGGTCGCGGCGTTGATCAAGAATCCTACGAGCAGTACTTC.